The rows below give T cell receptor beta chains drawn from one sample of a study of cytomegalovirus exposure and HLA in healthy donors. This table comes from immunoSEQ multiplex PCR, and its TCRdb copy is limited to in-frame clones, with some not included. Of 170,000 or so clones in the sample, around four fifths were seen once. Specimen: PBMCs. These receptors were collected from a woman in her twenties or thirties in good health and CMV-seropositive. CDR3s include the opening cysteine and the closing phenylalanine or tryptophan. D genes are given only for firm matches. The size entry is marked missing in some rows and otherwise reads once, few, many or a size class.

j_gene | abundance | d_gene | len | v_gene | CDR3nt | CDR3aa
TRBJ1-2 | - | TRBD1 | 15 | TRBV11-1 | TGTGCCAGCAGCGATCCAGGGGGCCGGGGCTATGGCTACACCTTC | CASSDPGGRGYGYTF
TRBJ1-4 | - | - | 11 | TRBV10-3 | TGTGCCACCGGGGAGGGAGAAAAACTGTTTTTT | CATGEGEKLFF
TRBJ1-4 | - | - | 14 | TRBV6-5 | TGTGCCAGCAGTTCCGCCGGGGCTAATGAAAAACTGTTTTTT | CASSSAGANEKLFF
TRBJ2-7 | few | - | 16 | TRBV10-3 | TGTGCCATCAGTGAGGCAGGTGCCAGCCCCGGTGGCGAGCAGTACTTC | CAISEAGASPGGEQYF
TRBJ2-7 | once | TRBD2 | 14 | TRBV14 | TGTGCCAGCAGCCAGCCAGGACTAGCGGGCGAGCAGTACTTC | CASSQPGLAGEQYF
TRBJ2-3 | - | TRBD2 | 15 | TRBV10-1 | TGCGCCAGCAAAGAAACACTAGCGGACGGGGATACGCAGTATTTT | CASKETLADGDTQYF
TRBJ1-5 | - | - | 13 | TRBV19 | TGTGCCAGTAGTGCCTTACCTAGGCAGCCCCAGCATTTT | CASSALPRQPQHF
TRBJ1-2 | - | - | 16 | TRBV19 | TGTGCCAGTAGTATGAGTGTAATAAGCCCTGGAGATGGCTACACCTTC | CASSMSVISPGDGYTF
TRBJ2-7 | - | - | 13 | TRBV2 | TGTGCCAGCACGAACAGGGAGGGCTACGAGCAGTACTTC | CASTNREGYEQYF
TRBJ2-7 | - | TRBD1 | 14 | TRBV6-5 | TGTGCCAGCAGTGACAGACAGGGACCCTACGAGCAGTACTTC | CASSDRQGPYEQYF
TRBJ2-5 | - | TRBD1 | 15 | TRBV11-3 | TGTGCCAGCAGCTTAGGGGGACAGGGGGAAGGGACCCAGTACTTC | CASSLGGQGEGTQYF
TRBJ2-2 | - | TRBD2 | 17 | TRBV7-3 | TGTGCCAGCAGCTCCCCACGGGGAGGGTCGAACACCGGGGAGCTGTTTTTT | CASSSPRGGSNTGELFF
TRBJ2-7 | - | - | 15 | TRBV5-1 | TGCGCCAGCAGCTTGGAGGTTAACAGACCATACGAGCAGTACTTC | CASSLEVNRPYEQYF
TRBJ2-1 | - | - | 16 | TRBV25-1 | TGTGCCAGCAGTGAATACCGGGTCAGCTCCTACAATGAGCAGTTCTTC | CASSEYRVSSYNEQFF
TRBJ1-4 | once | - | 16 | TRBV6-4 | TGTGCCAGCAGTGACTCGCCACAGGCAACTAATGAAAAACTGTTTTTT | CASSDSPQATNEKLFF
TRBJ2-1 | - | TRBD2 | 15 | TRBV7-2 | TGTGCCAGCAGCTTAATCGAGACTAGCAGGAATGAGCAGTTCTTC | CASSLIETSRNEQFF
TRBJ2-5 | - | - | 14 | TRBV28 | TGTGCCAGCAGTGGCCCCGGGGTTCGGGAGACCCAGTACTTC | CASSGPGVRETQYF
TRBJ1-3 | - | - | 14 | TRBV9 | TGTGCCAGCAGCGTATACACATCCGGAAACACCATATATTTT | CASSVYTSGNTIYF
TRBJ1-5 | - | TRBD1 | 14 | TRBV28 | TGTGCCAGCTCCCCGGACAGGGGTCATCAGCCCCAGCATTTT | CASSPDRGHQPQHF
TRBJ2-5 | - | TRBD2 | 16 | TRBV12-5 | TGTGCTAGTGGTTTGGCCGGGACTAGCGGGAGAGAGACCCAGTACTTC | CASGLAGTSGRETQYF
TRBJ1-2 | - | - | 14 | TRBV28 | TGTGCCAGCAGCCCCCTAGGTATTTACTATGGCTACACCTTC | CASSPLGIYYGYTF